This T cell receptor (beta chain) was obtained from a study of regulatory T cells in long-lasting Graves disease. The wider study: Patients with new Graves' disease had used antithyroid drugs below 3 months.

CDR3 regions were amplified by Arm-PCR using iRepertoire HTBI primers to build TCR beta libraries. TCRdb fed the multiplex PCR reads into MiXCR, producing one record per CDR3 protein. This table holds around 450,000 distinct CDR3 sequences, around 14% found once. After removal of 8 bases from V and 8 bases from J, the junction contained 14 bases not matched to a gene. CDR3 length: 16 amino acids. In germline, CDR1 is MNHEY, CDR2 SVGEGT. The time point: newly diagnosed GD, antithyroid drugs for less than 3 months. Researchers made the TCR library from RNA that was extracted from PBMCs. The same sample was also used in a study of T cells in Graves' hyperthyroidism and ophthalmopathy. That paper adds: An initial round of RT-PCR targeting the TCR CDR3 relied on the HTBI primer set. Most expanded thyroid clonotypes above 0.001 recurred in blood.

This sequence was found in a woman in her twenties or thirties with Graves disease. This chain joins TRBV6-2 or TRBV6-3 and TRBJ2-1; 11 bases fit TRBD2. The sequenced sample was peripheral blood mononuclear cells (PBMCs), obtained at new diagnosis, from a patient treated with antithyroid drugs. The CDR3 bases are TGTGCCAGCTCCGGGGACACTAGCGGGAGTTCCCATGAGCAGTTCTTC. This gives the protein CASSGDTSGSSHEQFF.